What follows are 32 T cell receptor beta chains derived from one specimen sequenced in a study of blood T cell repertoires in COVID-19. Libraries were prepared by immunoSEQ multiplex PCR; TCRdb keeps only in-frame clonotypes and omits some of them. The sample carries about 41,000 clones, roughly nine tenths recorded once. Sequenced input: peripheral blood. The receptors shown here come from a man aged 55 to 69 with acute or convalescent COVID-19.

In this sample, this clone turned up once. The CDR3 nucleotides are TGTGCCAGCAGCTTAGCCTTCCGCAGAGAAGCTTTCTTT. Residues: CASSLAFRREAFF. V gene TRBV7-2 combines with J gene TRBJ1-1; D is undetermined. The V gene lost 0 bases and the J gene lost 8 bases, with 10 bases spanning the gap. Germline V gene lookup returns CDR1 SGHTA and CDR2 FQGNSA. The CDR3 consists of 13 residues. Full variable domain (outside the CDR3, taken from reference TRBV7-2 and TRBJ1-1): GAGVSQSPSNKVTEKGKDVELRCDPISGHTALYWYRQSLGQGLEFLIYFQGNSAPDKSGLPSDRFSAERTGGSVSTLTIQRTQQEDSAVYLCASSLAFRREAFFGQGTRLTVV.

In this sample, this clone turned up a few times. The chain is built from TRBV7-8 and TRBJ2-1; the match to TRBD1 covers 8 bases. V lost 5 bases, J lost 7 bases, and 10 bases stayed unmatched. The CDR3 has 15 amino acids. Germline loops: CDR1 SGHVS, CDR2 FQNEAQ. CDR3 region: CASSHPTGAGNEQFF. In nucleotides, the CDR3 is TGTGCCAGCAGCCACCCGACAGGGGCGGGTAATGAGCAGTTCTTC.

CDR3 sequence reads: CASSSGQGGYTF. In nucleotides, the CDR3 is TGTGCCAGCAGCTCCGGACAGGGTGGCTACACCTTC. The chain employs TRBV5-5 and TRBJ1-2; the match to TRBD1 covers 8 bases. In germline, CDR1 is SGHKS, CDR2 YYEKEE (reference sequence). This CDR3 has 12 residues. V shed 3 bases and J 7 bases; nucleotides not matched to a gene: 2.

In this sample, this clone turned up a few times. The CDR3 here is CASSVSDRGRSNEKLFF. The CDR3 bases are TGTGCCAGCAGCGTCTCCGACAGGGGGCGATCTAATGAAAAACTGTTTTTT. The chain is built from TRBV9 and TRBJ1-4; 10 bases map to TRBD1. Germline V lookup: CDR1 SGDLS, CDR2 YYNGEE. The J segment lost 3 bases and the V segment lost 2 bases, leaving 7 bases of the junction unmatched. The CDR3 totals 17 residues. Full variable domain (outside the CDR3, taken from reference TRBV9 and TRBJ1-4): DSGVTQTPKHLITATGQRVTLRCSPRSGDLSVYWYQQSLDQGLQFLIQYYNGEERAKGNILERFSAQQFPDLHSELNLSSLELGDSALYFCASSVSDRGRSNEKLFFGSGTQLSVL.

The chain carries TRBV9 and TRBJ1-2, with TRBD1 identical over 8 bases. The junction had 12 bases not matched to a gene; V was cut back by 3 bases and J by 5 bases. CDR3 length equals 16 residues. CDR1 SGDLS and CDR2 YYNGEE come from the germline V gene. CDR3 nucleotide sequence: TGTGCCAGCAGCGCACCCGGGACAGGAGACTATTATGGCTACACCTTC. Protein: CASSAPGTGDYYGYTF.

The chain recombines TRBV19 with TRBJ1-3, with D possibly TRBD1 on 5 matching bases. The V gene lost 3 bases and the J gene lost 0 bases, with 24 bases spanning the gap. The CDR3 covers 20 residues. Germline CDR1 LNHDA, CDR2 SQIVND (reference sequence). CDR3 nucleotide sequence: TGTGCCAGTAGTATCTCACCGGGACCTCGGGAGCGCTACTCTGGAAACACCATATATTTT. It translates to CASSISPGPRERYSGNTIYF. Together with reference TRBV19 and TRBJ1-3, the CDR3 gives the full variable domain: DGGITQSPKYLFRKEGQNVTLSCEQNLNHDAMYWYRQDPGQGLRLIYYSQIVNDFQKGDIAEGYSVSREKKESFPLTVTSAQKNPTAFYLCASSISPGPRERYSGNTIYFGEGSWLTVV.

The chain employs TRBV19 and TRBJ2-4, with D hard to call. From germline, CDR1 is LNHDA and CDR2 SQIVND (reference sequence). This CDR3 spans 14 amino acids. V was pared by 8 bases and J by 0 bases, with 11 bases between. CDR3 sequence reads: CASVNSGAKNIQYF. CDR3 bases: TGTGCCAGTGTTAACAGTGGAGCCAAAAACATTCAGTACTTC.

V gene TRBV10-1 combines with J gene TRBJ2-7; 7 nucleotides agree with TRBD1. Germline CDR1 and CDR2: WNHNN and SYGVQD (reference sequence). V lost 6 bases to trimming and J lost 7 bases; unmatched junction nucleotides: 3. The CDR3 consists of 11 residues. The DNA of the CDR3 is TGCGCCAGCAGAACAGGGGAGGAGCAGTACTTC. As protein: CASRTGEEQYF.

In this sample, this clone turned up a few times. The chain recombines TRBV6-6 with TRBJ2-7; possible D gene TRBD1, 5 bases. Per germline, CDR1 MNHNY and CDR2 SVGAGI (reference sequence). The CDR3 is 13 amino acids. V dropped 7 bases and J dropped 2 bases, with 12 bases sitting between them. CDR3 residues: CASTLGDPYEQYF. CDR3 DNA: TGTGCCAGCACCTTAGGGGATCCCTACGAGCAGTACTTC.

The chain links TRBV9 to TRBJ2-2, with D tentatively TRBD1 (5 bases). V lost 7 bases, J lost 1 base, and 14 bases lay in between. Germline V gene data show CDR1 as SGDLS and CDR2 as YYNGEE. This CDR3 has 15 residues. The CDR3 bases are TGTGCCAGCGGCCCCCCCACAGGGAACACCGGGGAGCTGTTTTTT. This translates into CASGPPTGNTGELFF. Together with reference TRBV9 and TRBJ2-2, the CDR3 gives the full variable domain: DSGVTQTPKHLITATGQRVTLRCSPRSGDLSVYWYQQSLDQGLQFLIQYYNGEERAKGNILERFSAQQFPDLHSELNLSSLELGDSALYFCASGPPTGNTGELFFGEGSRLTVL.

The chain links TRBV6-5 to TRBJ1-5; 7 bases fit TRBD1. The V gene end was trimmed by 6 bases and the J gene end by 4 bases; junction bases not matched to a gene: 3. The CDR3 has 13 residues. The germline gives CDR1 MNHEY, CDR2 SVGAGI. Here the CDR3 DNA reads TGTGCCAGCAGAGCGACAGGGAATCAGCCCCAGCATTTT. This gives the protein CASRATGNQPQHF.

This chain connects TRBV7-9 to TRBJ2-7; no firm D call. Trimming pared 5 bases from V and 4 bases from J, leaving 9 bases between. CDR1 and CDR2 (germline): SEHNR, FQNEAQ (reference sequence). The CDR3 is made up of 12 amino acids. The CDR3 spells CASSQNNYEQYF. CDR3 nucleotide sequence: TGTGCCAGCAGCCAGAACAATTACGAGCAGTACTTC.

V and J are TRBV10-2 and TRBJ1-1, with 7 bases lining up with TRBD1. The CDR3 is made up of 13 amino acids. Germline trimming cut 6 bases from V and 1 base from J; bases unmatched to any gene: 2. Germline CDR1 is WSHSY and CDR2 is SAAADI. The CDR3 here is CASRGTENTEAFF. CDR3 in DNA: TGCGCCAGCAGAGGGACAGAGAACACTGAAGCTTTCTTT.

The chain links TRBV7-8 to TRBJ1-1, with D unclear. Trimming took off 0 bases at V and 7 bases at J, with 15 bases between the two ends. The length of the CDR3 is 15 residues. In germline, CDR1 is SGHVS, CDR2 FQNEAQ. The CDR3 bases are TGTGCCAGCAGCTTAGCCCCGGGGAGGCTGGATGAAGCTTTCTTT. It translates to CASSLAPGRLDEAFF.

This chain joins TRBV18 and TRBJ1-2; D possibly corresponds to TRBD1 (5 bases). In germline, CDR1 is KGHSH, CDR2 LQKENI. Trimming left V 3 bases short and J 1 base short, with 6 bases between. The CDR3 has 13 residues. The CDR3 loop is CASSPDINYGYTF. As DNA, the CDR3 is TGTGCCAGCTCACCGGACATTAACTATGGCTACACCTTC.

The CDR3 region has the DNA TGTGCCAGCAGTGAAGTTGGGGGCGACACCGGGGAGCTGTTTTTT. Protein sequence: CASSEVGGDTGELFF. The gene calls are TRBV6-1 and TRBJ2-2; weak D call: TRBD1 (6 bases). Trimming took 1 base from V and 3 from J, leaving 9 bases between them. Per the germline V gene, CDR1 is MNHNS and CDR2 is SASEGT. This CDR3 region has 15 residues.

The chain joins TRBV6-5 to TRBJ1-4; 8 bases match TRBD1. CDR1 and CDR2 (germline): MNHEY, SVGAGI. The CDR3 is 15 amino acids. V dropped 6 bases and J dropped 2; count of bases not matched to a gene: 5. The CDR3 loop is CASSQTGGTNEKLFF. In nucleotides, the CDR3 is TGTGCCAGCAGCCAAACAGGGGGGACTAATGAAAAACTGTTTTTT.

The chain's CDR3 is CASSSSGGAGRADTQYF. CDR3 sequence (DNA): TGTGCCAGCAGCTCTAGCGGGGGGGCTGGTAGGGCAGATACGCAGTATTTT. The V and J genes are TRBV7-8 and TRBJ2-3; TRBD2 matches 12 bases. Per the germline V gene, CDR1 is SGHVS and CDR2 is FQNEAQ. V was pared by 4 bases and J by 4 bases, with 9 bases of the junction left unmatched. The CDR3 consists of 17 residues.

V usage is TRBV6-2 or TRBV6-3 and J usage is TRBJ1-5; TRBD1 aligns across 11 bases. CDR1 and CDR2 from the germline V gene are MNHEY and SVGEGT. This CDR3 is 15 amino acids long. V trimming: 5 bases; J trimming: 4 bases; junction bases outside the gene matches: 4. CDR3 amino acids: CASSTWDRGNQPQHF. CDR3 bases: TGTGCCAGCAGTACCTGGGACAGGGGGAATCAGCCCCAGCATTTT.

The J gene is TRBJ2-2, the V gene TRBV5-6, with a tentative D call TRBD1 (5 bases). CDR3 length equals 13 residues. Deletions cut 3 bases from V and 3 bases from J, with 6 bases between. Germline-derived CDR1 and CDR2 are SGHDT and YYEEEE. The CDR3 protein is CASSWGDTGELFF. The CDR3 DNA is TGTGCCAGCAGCTGGGGCGACACCGGGGAGCTGTTTTTT.

The rearrangement links TRBV5-6 to TRBJ1-1; D is undetermined. This CDR3 region has 12 residues. V gave up 5 bases and J gave up 4 bases, with 9 bases separating them. The germline V gene has CDR1 SGHDT and CDR2 YYEEEE. The CDR3 region is CASSWGGTEAFF. The CDR3 nucleotides read TGTGCCAGCAGTTGGGGAGGCACTGAAGCTTTCTTT.

This chain links TRBV6-2 or TRBV6-3 with TRBJ2-7, with 10 bases identical to TRBD1. Germline V lookup: CDR1 MNHEY, CDR2 SVGEGT. CDR3 size: 14 residues. J lost 0 bases, V lost 8 bases, and 4 bases had no gene match. CDR3 DNA: TGTGCCAGCGGCCGGACAGGGGGCTCCTACGAGCAGTACTTC. Translated: CASGRTGGSYEQYF.

This clone has a single count. V gene TRBV29-1 combines with J gene TRBJ2-1, with D tentatively TRBD1 (7 bases). CDR1 and CDR2 from the germline V gene are SQVTM and ANQGSEA. Trimming stripped 3 bases from V and 6 bases from J, with 18 bases between. The CDR3 covers 15 residues. The CDR3, as DNA: TGCAGCGTTGACCGCTCCAACAGGGGAGGCAATGAGCAGTTCTTC. It encodes CSVDRSNRGGNEQFF.

The rearrangement joins TRBV4-1 to TRBJ2-1; 15 bases fit TRBD2. This CDR3 comprises 16 residues. Trimming took 6 bases from V and 8 from J; bases not matched to a gene: 8. From germline, CDR1 is MGHRA and CDR2 YSYEKL. DNA for the CDR3: TGCGCCAGCAGTCGCGGGACTAGCGGGGGGCGGCATGAGCAGTTCTTC. Translating it yields CASSRGTSGGRHEQFF.

J is TRBJ1-1 and V is TRBV2; TRBD1 aligns across 9 bases. J gave up 2 bases and V 6 bases, and 10 bases lay outside the gene matches. The CDR3 contains 16 residues. CDR1 is SNHLY and CDR2 is FYNNEI in the germline V gene. CDR3 residues: CASRAKPGQGNTEAFF. CDR3 nucleotide sequence: TGTGCCAGCAGAGCTAAGCCGGGACAGGGAAACACTGAAGCTTTCTTT.

The V gene is TRBV3-1 (or the pseudogene TRBV3-2), the J gene TRBJ1-6; D remains ambiguous. Trimming stripped 0 bases from V and 7 bases from J, with 7 bases between. The germline V gene has CDR1 LGHDT and CDR2 YNNKEL (reference sequence). This CDR3 comprises 14 residues. DNA for the CDR3: TGTGCCAGCAGCCAAGATCTTGGCAATTCACCCCTCCACTTT. As protein: CASSQDLGNSPLHF.

The chain recombines TRBV7-5 with TRBJ2-1; whether TRBD2, the table's D call, matches the DNA was not checked. TRBV7-5 is noted as a pseudogene. The CDR3 loop spans 18 amino acids. The CDR3 DNA reads TGTGCCAGAAGCCTCAAAGGGAGGTTGGGACTTTCACACAATGAGCAGTTCTTC. Protein sequence: CARSLKGRLGLSHNEQFF.

This clone was picked up a small number of times. This chain links TRBV30 with TRBJ1-1; perhaps TRBD1 as D (6 bases). There are 16 residues in the CDR3. Germline V CDR1 and CDR2: GTSNPN, SVGIG (reference sequence). V lost 3 bases, J lost 4 bases, and 21 bases lay in between. CDR3: CAWSPQWGPVGTEAFF. CDR3 coding DNA: TGTGCCTGGAGCCCCCAGTGGGGGCCAGTCGGCACTGAAGCTTTCTTT.

The gene calls are TRBV7-9 and TRBJ2-1; perhaps TRBD2 as D (6 bases). Germline V CDR1 and CDR2: SEHNR, FQNEAQ (reference sequence). The CDR3 consists of 16 residues. Trimming removed 4 bases at V and 12 bases at J, with 25 bases between. The CDR3 DNA reads as TGTGCCAGCAGCTCCAGGCTAGATCCCTCAGAAGCGGGGCAGTTCTTC. Encoded protein: CASSSRLDPSEAGQFF.

The V gene is TRBV7-9, the J gene TRBJ2-3; D might be TRBD2 (6 bases). The CDR3 contains 14 residues. The germline V and J ends were trimmed by 5 bases and 0 bases, with 9 bases remaining between them. CDR1 and CDR2 from the germline V gene are SEHNR and FQNEAQ (reference sequence). DNA for the CDR3: TGTGCCAGCAGCCTACGGGGGAGCACAGATACGCAGTATTTT. It specifies CASSLRGSTDTQYF.

A few counts support this clone. V gene TRBV5-5 combines with J gene TRBJ1-3; TRBD1 aligns across 7 bases. The CDR3 sequence is 17 residues long. CDR1 and CDR2 (germline): SGHKS, YYEKEE (reference sequence). Trimming at V came to 4 bases and at J to 0 bases, leaving 10 bases not matched to a gene. Written as DNA, the CDR3 is TGTGCCAGCAGCCGAGACGTCGGGACAGCCTCTGGAAACACCATATATTTT. Translation gives CASSRDVGTASGNTIYF.

The chain has TRBV30 and TRBJ1-6, with 7 bases aligning to TRBD1. V shed 3 bases and J 13 bases; nucleotides not matched to a gene: 9. The CDR3 covers 13 residues. Germline lookup yields CDR1 GTSNPN and CDR2 SVGIG (reference sequence). CDR3 in amino acids: CAWRRTGFDPLHF. CDR3 bases: TGTGCCTGGAGACGGACAGGCTTTGATCCCCTCCACTTT.